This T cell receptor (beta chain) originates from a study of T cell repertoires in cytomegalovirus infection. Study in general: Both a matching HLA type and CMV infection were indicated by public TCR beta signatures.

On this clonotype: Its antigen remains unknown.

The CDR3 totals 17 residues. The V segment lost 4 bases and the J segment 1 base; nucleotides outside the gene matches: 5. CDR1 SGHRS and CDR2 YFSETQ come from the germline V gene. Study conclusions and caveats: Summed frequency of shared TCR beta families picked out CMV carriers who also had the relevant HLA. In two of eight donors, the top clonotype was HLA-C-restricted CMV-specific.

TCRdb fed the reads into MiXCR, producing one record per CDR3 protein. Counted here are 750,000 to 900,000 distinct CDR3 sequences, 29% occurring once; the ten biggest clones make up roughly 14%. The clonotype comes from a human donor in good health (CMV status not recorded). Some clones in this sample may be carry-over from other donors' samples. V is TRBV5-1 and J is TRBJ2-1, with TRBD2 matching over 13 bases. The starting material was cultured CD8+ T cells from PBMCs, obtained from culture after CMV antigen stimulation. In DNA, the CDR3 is TGCGCCAGCAGCAGGGGACTAGCGGGGAAGTCCTACAATGAGCAGTTCTTC. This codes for CASSRGLAGKSYNEQFF.